This entry describes one T cell receptor (beta chain). This clone appeared once. Its antigen target is currently unknown. Qualities for individual bases were not recorded, and no much larger clone is one base off. The treatment or condition tag for this specimen amounts to: randomized to nivolumab then ipilimumab (arm A) or the reverse (arm B). Prior DNA-damaging chemotherapy had not been received by any trial patient. Thawed PBMCs were sorted on a FACS Aria II flow cytometer to isolate live CD3+CD8+ cells negative for CD19 and CD56. Samples were obtained from patients with melanoma enrolled in CheckMate 064, a randomized, open-label phase II trial of sequential checkpoint blockade. Peripheral blood mononuclear cells were collected by leukapheresis, purified using Ficoll-Paque, and frozen in human serum containing about 11% DMSO. Immediately after sorting, the purity of sorted blood CD3+CD8+ cells was verified to be >95%, after which DNA was extracted.

Sequences SGHAT (CDR1) and FQNNGV (CDR2) are obtained from the germline V gene. The CDR3 contains 14 residues, cysteine and phenylalanine counted. Just CDR3 DNA is preserved here, 42 bases in frame from base 1. The immunoSEQ Assay was used to immunosequence TCRbeta CDR3 regions from genomic DNA. Prior to high-throughput sequencing, genomic DNA was amplified by bias-controlled multiplex PCR. As for the original processing: To quantify the absolute abundance of each unique TCRbeta CDR3 region, the sequences were collapsed and filtered. Clonality was defined as 1 minus Pielou's evenness and was calculated using productive rearrangements only. Clones with significantly greater frequencies in on-treatment versus baseline samples were identified using a previously published method. TCRdb's version of the immuneACCESS table is confined to in-frame rearrangements and falls short of the full clone set. An unresolved V gene accounts for under half of the shortfall where checked; the remainder is of unknown origin. V and J calls plus clone size are reproduced from that table; the DNA served to infer D and trimming. The sample records fewer than 35,000 clones, 65% to 90% of which are singletons. The ten largest account for roughly 22% of the sample.

The data were obtained in a study of sequential checkpoint blockade in melanoma (dated by TCRdb to 2018 to 2020). Background on the whole study: Using 1:1 randomization, the trial assigned patients either to first-line nivolumab followed by ipilimumab (arm A) or to ipilimumab followed by nivolumab (arm B). Maintenance nivolumab came after each of the two trial sequences.

Paper-wide results and their limitations: Larger, independent patient cohorts are needed to validate the response-prediction model that combines TCR metrics and mutation burden.

The sequence came from a human donor with melanoma. The sequencing used CD8+ T cells sorted from blood (inferred from file names), collected from a patient given nivolumab and ipilimumab in sequence. The receptor chain draws on TRBV11-2 and TRBJ2-5; a tentative D call is TRBD2 (6 bases match). The end of the DNA is better explained by TRBJ2-7, so the J call may be wrong. The bases are TGTGCCAGCACCCAGGGACTGAGCTCCTACGAGCAGTACTTC. Its amino acids are CASTQGLSSYEQYF.